The clone carrying this TCR beta chain was picked up one time. Its antigen is unknown. This entry comes from a study of shared clonotypes between healthy human individuals. The CDR3 is made up of 14 amino acids. With 4 bases removed from V and 6 bases from J, the gap between germline ends came to 13 bases. The germline CDR1 and CDR2 sequences are SGHTA and FQGNSA. General study results and limits: Generally, naive subsets (rather than memory subsets) showed larger estimated richness.

CD45RO-negative CD8 cells positively selected for CCR7 made up the naive population, which excluded terminally differentiated effector memory CD45RA+ cells. The donor cohort consisted entirely of Caucasian adults residing in Nashville, Tennessee. Sorted-subset replicate PCRs used about 180 ng DNA, approximately 33,000 T cell genomes. TCRdb keeps only in-frame clones here, not all; method: immunoSEQ multiplex PCR. Here the sample spans roughly 2,000,000 clones, roughly 95% being singletons. The origin of this receptor is a man younger than 35 in good health. The rearrangement links TRBV7-2 to TRBJ1-5; TRBD1 might be the D (5 bases). Sequencing input: naive CD8+ T cells sorted from blood. The CDR3 DNA sequence: TGTGCCAGCAGCTCACCCACGCAGGGTCAGCCCCAGCATTTT. Translating gives CASSSPTQGQPQHF.